This T cell receptor beta chain derives from a study of blood T cell repertoires in COVID-19. Unmatched junction bases numbered 2, after V lost 4 bases and J lost 4 bases. The CDR3 runs 14 residues. Per germline, CDR1 LGHDT and CDR2 YNNKEL (reference sequence). Here immunoSEQ multiplex PCR was the method, and the copy in TCRdb shows in-frame clones only, minus some. The repertoire holds roughly 230,000 clones, with around 90% as singletons. What was sequenced was peripheral blood. This chain uses TRBV3-1 (or the pseudogene TRBV3-2) with TRBJ1-5; 9 nucleotides agree with TRBD1. The clonotype originates from a woman between 55 and 75 years old with COVID-19, enrolled during active disease. CDR3 sequence reads: CASSPGTGNQPQHF. The CDR3 coding sequence is TGTGCCAGCAGCCCAGGGACAGGGAATCAGCCCCAGCATTTT.